This T cell receptor (beta chain) was recorded in a study of CXCR3-negative and CXCR3-positive naive CD8 T cells. Remarks on this clonotype: Its specificity is unknown.

Within the CD8+ T cell compartment, naive cells were CD45RO-CCR7+CD27+CD95-. Study-level points and caveats: Naive cells, whether CXCR3-negative or CXCR3-positive, had similar TRBV-TRBJ usage, while memory cells differed.

CDR1 is SQVTM, CDR2 ANQGSEA, per germline. The CDR3 sequence is 11 residues long. 5' RACE with UMI labels generated the TRB cDNA libraries. For each CDR3 protein, TCRdb gives one entry from its re-call of the 5' RACE reads, without DNA. The sample spans about 62,000 distinct CDR3 sequences; the ten largest clones claim around 4%. The sequenced sample consisted of naive CXCR3- CD8+ T cells from blood. Subset: CD45RO-CCR7+CD27+CD95- naive CD8+ T cells lacking CXCR3 (TNR3-). The receptor comes from a human donor in good health. Some clones in this sample may be carry-over from other donors' samples. The V gene is TRBV29-1, the J gene TRBJ2-7. The CDR3 is CSGTFLYEQYF.